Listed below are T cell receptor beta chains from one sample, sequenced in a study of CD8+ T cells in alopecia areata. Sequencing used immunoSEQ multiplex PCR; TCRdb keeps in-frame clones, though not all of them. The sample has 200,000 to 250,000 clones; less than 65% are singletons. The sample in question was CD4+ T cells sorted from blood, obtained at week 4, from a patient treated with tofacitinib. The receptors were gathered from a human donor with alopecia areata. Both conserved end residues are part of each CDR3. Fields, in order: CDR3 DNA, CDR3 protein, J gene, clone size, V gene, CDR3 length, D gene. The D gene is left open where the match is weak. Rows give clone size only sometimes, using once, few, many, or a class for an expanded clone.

TGTGCCAGCAGTTTAAATCTGGGACGCTTGATGAACACTGAAGCTTTCTTT | CASSLNLGRLMNTEAFF | TRBJ1-1 | NA | TRBV27 | 17 | NA
TGTGCCATCAGTGGAGGGGGACTTGCAGGGGTAATAGAGACCCAGTACTTC | CAISGGGLAGVIETQYF | TRBJ2-5 | few | TRBV10-3 | 17 | NA
TGTGCCAGCAGTCCTGGACAGGGGTCCTCCTACGAGCAGTACTTC | CASSPGQGSSYEQYF | TRBJ2-7 | NA | TRBV27 | 15 | TRBD1
TGTGCCAGCAGCCCCCACAGCTATGGCTACACCTTC | CASSPHSYGYTF | TRBJ1-2 | few | TRBV7-2 | 12 | NA
TGCGCCAGCAGCTTGGGTTCCACTCAAGAGACCCAGTACTTC | CASSLGSTQETQYF | TRBJ2-5 | NA | TRBV5-1 | 14 | NA
TGTGCCAGCTCACCCGGGACAGTTGATAATTCACCCCTCCACTTT | CASSPGTVDNSPLHF | TRBJ1-6 | few | TRBV18 | 15 | TRBD1
TGTGCCAGCAGCTTAAGCCCGGACACTAATGAGCAGTTCTTC | CASSLSPDTNEQFF | TRBJ2-1 | NA | TRBV7-9 | 14 | NA
TGTGCCAGCAGCTCCGAACCCTACCCTGGGTATGGCTACACCTTC | CASSSEPYPGYGYTF | TRBJ1-2 | NA | TRBV5-6 | 15 | NA
TGTGCCAGCAGTTTATCGGGACAGGGTAATTCACCCCTCCACTTT | CASSLSGQGNSPLHF | TRBJ1-6 | few | TRBV27 | 15 | TRBD1
TGCGCCAGCAGCTTGACGGGGAATGGAAACACCATATATTTT | CASSLTGNGNTIYF | TRBJ1-3 | NA | TRBV5-1 | 14 | NA
TGTGCCAGCAGTTACCAGATGAACACTGAAGCTTTCTTT | CASSYQMNTEAFF | TRBJ1-1 | few | TRBV6-5 | 13 | NA
TGTGCCAGCAGTGCGCCCTGGACAGGGGACTATGGCTACACCTTC | CASSAPWTGDYGYTF | TRBJ1-2 | once | TRBV25-1 | 15 | TRBD1
TGCGCCAGCAGCGTGACGCCGGGCTCCCCTTATGGCTACACCTTC | CASSVTPGSPYGYTF | TRBJ1-2 | NA | TRBV7-2 | 15 | NA
TGCAGCGTTGTTTTCGGGGCTTTAGGAAATGAGCAGTTCTTC | CSVVFGALGNEQFF | TRBJ2-1 | NA | TRBV29-1 | 14 | NA
TGCGCCAGCAGCCAAGAATTAACTAGCGGGGGGGCTGAGACCCAGTACTTC | CASSQELTSGGAETQYF | TRBJ2-5 | NA | TRBV4-3 | 17 | TRBD2
TGTGCCTGGAAAGGCCGCCATGGCTACACCTTC | CAWKGRHGYTF | TRBJ1-2 | NA | TRBV30 | 11 | NA
TGTGCCAGCAGCTTAGTGGGAGGCACCGGGGAGCTGTTTTTT | CASSLVGGTGELFF | TRBJ2-2 | NA | TRBV7-2 | 14 | NA
TGCGCCAGCAGCCAAGTCCGGCAAGAGACCCAGTACTTC | CASSQVRQETQYF | TRBJ2-5 | NA | TRBV4-3 | 13 | NA
TGTGCCAGCTCACCCGGTAGTGGGGCAGGCACAGATACGCAGTATTTT | CASSPGSGAGTDTQYF | TRBJ2-3 | NA | TRBV18 | 16 | NA
TGCGCCAGCAGCCGGCAGCAAGAGACCCAGTACTTC | CASSRQQETQYF | TRBJ2-5 | NA | TRBV5-1 | 12 | NA
TGTGCCTGGAGTGTGGGGGGCACAGATACGCAGTATTTT | CAWSVGGTDTQYF | TRBJ2-3 | NA | TRBV30 | 13 | NA
TGTGCCATCAGTGAAGCTAAAGCTAACTATGGCTACACCTTC | CAISEAKANYGYTF | TRBJ1-2 | NA | TRBV10-3 | 14 | NA
TGTGCCAGCAGCGAGCAGGGGAACACTGAAGCTTTCTTT | CASSEQGNTEAFF | TRBJ1-1 | once | TRBV14 | 13 | NA
TGTGCCAGCAGCTTGGCCGCGCAGACAAGCACAGATACGCAGTATTTT | CASSLAAQTSTDTQYF | TRBJ2-3 | few | TRBV5-6 | 16 | NA
TGTGCCAGTAGTACTTCCGGGCCTGGGGATACGCAGTATTTT | CASSTSGPGDTQYF | TRBJ2-3 | NA | TRBV19 | 14 | NA
TGCGCCAGCAGCTCCCCCTACGAGCAGTACTTC | CASSSPYEQYF | TRBJ2-7 | NA | TRBV5-1 | 11 | NA
TGCGCCAGCAGCTTGTTCCCCGGGAGGTCCTACAATGAGCAGTTCTTC | CASSLFPGRSYNEQFF | TRBJ2-1 | few | TRBV5-1 | 16 | TRBD2
TGTGCCAGCAGTTTATGGACAGGCGGCGAGCAGTACTTC | CASSLWTGGEQYF | TRBJ2-7 | NA | TRBV27 | 13 | TRBD1
TGTGCCAGCAGCAGGACTAGTCAAGATACGCAGTATTTT | CASSRTSQDTQYF | TRBJ2-3 | few | TRBV5-4 | 13 | TRBD2
TGTGCCAGCAGCCCCGACAGGGGGCGCTTCTTTGGCTACACCTTC | CASSPDRGRFFGYTF | TRBJ1-2 | NA | TRBV7-2 | 15 | TRBD1
TGTGCCAGCAGCACTTCGGGACAGTCGCTCGGGCCCCAGCATTTT | CASSTSGQSLGPQHF | TRBJ1-5 | once | TRBV2 | 15 | TRBD1
TGTGCCAGCAGCCCAGAAGACAGGGGTGAGCAGTACTTC | CASSPEDRGEQYF | TRBJ2-7 | NA | TRBV9 | 13 | TRBD1
TGTGCCAGCTCATCCGGACAGGGGCCCAATCAGCCCCAGCATTTT | CASSSGQGPNQPQHF | TRBJ1-5 | NA | TRBV18 | 15 | TRBD1
TGTGCCAGCAGCTCGAAGGGAATCGGCGCTCAGCCCCAGCATTTT | CASSSKGIGAQPQHF | TRBJ1-5 | NA | TRBV7-9 | 15 | NA